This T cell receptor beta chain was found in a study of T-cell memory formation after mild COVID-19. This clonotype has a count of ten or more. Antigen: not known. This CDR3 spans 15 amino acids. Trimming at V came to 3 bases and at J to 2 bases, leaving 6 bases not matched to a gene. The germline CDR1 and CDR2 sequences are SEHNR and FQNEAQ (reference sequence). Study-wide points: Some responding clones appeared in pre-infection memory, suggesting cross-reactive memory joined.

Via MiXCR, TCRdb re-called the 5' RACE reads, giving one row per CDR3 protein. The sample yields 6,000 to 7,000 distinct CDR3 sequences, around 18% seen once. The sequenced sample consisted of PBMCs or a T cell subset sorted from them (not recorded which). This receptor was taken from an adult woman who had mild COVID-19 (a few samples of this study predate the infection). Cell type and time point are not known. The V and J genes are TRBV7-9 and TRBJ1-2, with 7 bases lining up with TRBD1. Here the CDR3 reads CASSFTGDLNYGYTF. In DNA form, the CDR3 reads TGTGCCAGCAGCTTTACAGGGGACCTAAACTATGGCTACACCTTC.